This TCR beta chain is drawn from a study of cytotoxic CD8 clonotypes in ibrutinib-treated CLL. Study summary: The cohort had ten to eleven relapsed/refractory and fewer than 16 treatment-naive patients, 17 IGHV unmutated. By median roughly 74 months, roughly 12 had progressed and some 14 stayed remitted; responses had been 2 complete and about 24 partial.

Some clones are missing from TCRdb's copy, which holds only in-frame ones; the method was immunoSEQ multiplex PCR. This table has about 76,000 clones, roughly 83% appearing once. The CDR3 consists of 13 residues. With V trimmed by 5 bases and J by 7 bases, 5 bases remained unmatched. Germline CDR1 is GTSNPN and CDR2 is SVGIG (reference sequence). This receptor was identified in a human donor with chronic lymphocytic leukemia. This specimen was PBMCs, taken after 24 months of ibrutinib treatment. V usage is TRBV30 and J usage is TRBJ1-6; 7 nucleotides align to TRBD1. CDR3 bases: TGTGCCTGGGCGACAGGGAGCAATTCACCCCTCCACTTT. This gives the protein CAWATGSNSPLHF.